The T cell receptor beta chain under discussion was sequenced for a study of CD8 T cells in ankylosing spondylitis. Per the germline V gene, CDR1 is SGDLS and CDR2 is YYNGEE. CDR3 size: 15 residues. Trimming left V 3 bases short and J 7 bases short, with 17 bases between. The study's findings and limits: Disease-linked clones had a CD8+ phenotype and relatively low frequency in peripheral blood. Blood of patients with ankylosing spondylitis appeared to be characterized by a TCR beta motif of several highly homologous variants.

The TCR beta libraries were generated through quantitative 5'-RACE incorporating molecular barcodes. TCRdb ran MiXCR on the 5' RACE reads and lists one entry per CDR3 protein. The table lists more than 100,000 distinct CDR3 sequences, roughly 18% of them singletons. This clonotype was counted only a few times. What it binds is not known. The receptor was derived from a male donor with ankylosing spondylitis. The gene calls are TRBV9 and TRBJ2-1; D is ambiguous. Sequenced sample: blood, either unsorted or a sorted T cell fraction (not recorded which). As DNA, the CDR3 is TGTGCCAGCAGCGCCATTGGGATTCCAAGTAATGAGCAGTTCTTC. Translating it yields CASSAIGIPSNEQFF.